The clone carrying this T cell receptor (beta chain) was recorded at least ten times. No antigen is known for it. The sample comes from a study of regulatory T cells in long-lasting Graves disease. Study-wide background: The study counted Graves' disease as persistent given over 5 years of antithyroid drugs and positive TSH receptor antibodies. Study-level findings and limits: Favored usage of TRBV28, TRBJ1-2 and TRBJ2-5 was recorded in persistent disease. The researchers studied only peripheral blood, not thyroid tissue.

For TCR beta, libraries came from iRepertoire HTBI primers and Arm-PCR of CDR3 regions. TCRdb called the multiplex PCR reads again in MiXCR, with one record for every CDR3 protein. The sample consists of around 400,000 distinct CDR3 sequences, roughly 21% of them appearing once. The CDR3 loop spans 11 amino acids. V was pared by 8 bases and J by 6 bases, with 14 bases between. From germline, CDR1 is SQVTM and CDR2 ANQGSEA. Time point noted: persistent/refractory GD, antithyroid drugs over 5 years with positive TRAb. Following extraction of RNA from PBMCs, that RNA was used to make the TCR library. The specimen comprised peripheral blood mononuclear cells (PBMCs), sampled when the disease was refractory, from a patient treated with antithyroid drugs. This TCR came from a female donor with Graves disease. This chain links TRBV29-1 with TRBJ2-7, with D perhaps assigned TRBD1 or TRBD2 (5 bases each). The CDR3 sequence is CSSQAGTEQYF. The CDR3 nucleotides are TGCAGCTCGCAGGCAGGGACCGAGCAGTACTTC.